These 12 T cell receptor beta chains were sequenced from one sample in a study of OX40 agonist ivuxolimab in advanced cancers. Method: immunoSEQ multiplex PCR; TCRdb's copy keeps in-frame clones and lacks some. The repertoire holds roughly 110,000 clones, with 90% as singletons. Here the sequenced sample was CD4+ or CD8+ T cells sorted from blood, taken in a trial of the OX40 agonist ivuxolimab. The source of these receptors is an adult with an advanced solid tumor such as melanoma, head and neck, liver or kidney cancer.

The chain employs TRBV5-1 and TRBJ2-7; a possible D gene is TRBD2 (5 bases). CDR1 SGHRS and CDR2 YFSETQ come from the germline V gene. This CDR3 has 16 residues. The V end lost 4 bases, the J end lost 3 bases, and 20 bases lay between the germline ends. CDR3 sequence reads: CASSSRTHPLDYEQYF. DNA of the CDR3: TGCGCCAGCAGCAGCCGGACTCACCCTCTAGACTACGAGCAGTACTTC.

The chain is built from TRBV6-5 and TRBJ1-1, with D possibly TRBD1 on 5 matching bases. Per germline, CDR1 MNHEY and CDR2 SVGAGI. V was shortened by 6 bases and J by 1 base, with 12 bases between the two germline ends. The CDR3 consists of 14 residues. The CDR3 region has the DNA TGTGCCAGCAGCCTGGGACGGAAGAACACTGAAGCTTTCTTT. This encodes CASSLGRKNTEAFF.

The CDR3 nucleotides are TGTGCCAGCAGGCCAACAACCCACTCCCAAGAGACCCAGTACTTC. It specifies CASRPTTHSQETQYF. V and J are TRBV5-8 and TRBJ2-5; D uncertain. The V and J ends lost 5 bases and 1 base respectively, with 15 bases between them. Germline CDR1 is SGHTS and CDR2 is YDEGEE. The CDR3 has 15 amino acids.

The rearrangement joins TRBV7-9 to TRBJ2-3, with TRBD1 matching over 9 bases. The CDR3 totals 15 residues. Germline loops: CDR1 SEHNR, CDR2 FQNEAQ (reference sequence). Germline trimming cut 6 bases from V and 5 bases from J; bases unmatched to any gene: 9. The CDR3 sequence is CASSNRDRVLDTQYF. The CDR3 DNA reads as TGTGCCAGCAGTAACCGGGACAGGGTTCTAGATACGCAGTATTTT.

This chain joins TRBV4-1 and TRBJ1-5, with 8 positions matching TRBD1. CDR1 MGHRA and CDR2 YSYEKL come from the germline V gene. There are 15 residues in the CDR3. The trim removed 3 bases at V and 4 bases at J, leaving 5 bases unmatched. CDR3: CASSQTGVGNQPQHF. The CDR3, as DNA: TGCGCCAGCAGCCAGACAGGGGTGGGAAATCAGCCCCAGCATTTT.

This clone occurred many times. The rearrangement links TRBV7-2 to TRBJ2-2, with a possible D match to TRBD1 (6 bases). Germline CDR1 and CDR2: SGHTA and FQGNSA. V was cut by 5 bases and J by 6 bases, with 13 bases left in between. The CDR3 is 14 amino acids. This CDR3 reads CASSITGSAGELFF. The CDR3, as DNA: TGTGCCAGCAGCATAACAGGGTCGGCCGGGGAGCTGTTTTTT.

This sequence joins TRBV7-2 and TRBJ1-2, with D hard to call. This CDR3 has 13 residues. The V gene lost 5 bases and the J gene lost 8 bases, with 15 bases spanning the gap. Germline V gene sequence: CDR1 SGHTA, CDR2 FQGNSA. The CDR3 nucleotides are TGTGCCAGCAGCCTCCCCGCAGTATTCGGCTACACCTTC. It translates to CASSLPAVFGYTF.

The chain recombines TRBV7-2 with TRBJ2-1; TRBD1 matches 9 bases. V was clipped by 5 bases and J by 2 bases; unmatched bases: 4. Looked up from germline, CDR1 is SGHTA and CDR2 is FQGNSA. The CDR3 is made up of 15 amino acids. The chain's CDR3 is CASSARDRAYNEQFF. The CDR3 coding sequence is TGTGCCAGCAGCGCCCGGGACAGGGCCTACAATGAGCAGTTCTTC.

In regard to this clone: The germline gene is not matched at one end of the junction; a read error may be the cause. This chain links TRBV7-7 with TRBJ2-5, with D possibly matching TRBD2 (7 bases). Germline-derived CDR1 and CDR2 are SSHAT and FNYEAQ (reference sequence). This CDR3 is 15 amino acids long. The CDR3 protein is CASSLQRGGGETQYF. CDR3 bases: TGTGCTAGCAGCTTACAGCGGGGAGGGGGAGAGACCCAGTACTTC. The full variable domain, with the rest looked up from reference TRBV7-7 and TRBJ2-5, is GAGVSQSPRYKVTKRGQDVTLRCDPISSHATLYWYQQALGQGPEFLTYFNYEAQPDKSGLPSDRFSAERPEGSISTLTIQRTEQRDSAMYRCASSLQRGGGETQYFGPGTRLLVL.

V usage is TRBV13 and J usage is TRBJ2-3; D is perhaps TRBD2 (5 bases). The germline CDR1 and CDR2 sequences are PRHDT and FYEKMQ (reference sequence). The CDR3 is 17 residues long. V dropped 6 bases and J dropped 0 bases, with 19 bases sitting between them. The CDR3 nucleotides are TGTGCCAGCAGTATCTACGGGATGGGGATTAGCACAGATACGCAGTATTTT. This codes for CASSIYGMGISTDTQYF.

V is TRBV19 and J is TRBJ1-2; TRBD1 matches at 8 bases. Unmatched junction bases numbered 8, after V lost 6 bases and J lost 8 bases. The CDR3 runs 13 residues. Germline V gene sequence: CDR1 LNHDA, CDR2 SQIVND (reference sequence). Written as DNA, the CDR3 is TGTGCCAGTAGCCTCAGGGGGCAGGAGGGCTACACCTTC. This translates into CASSLRGQEGYTF.

The chain has TRBV28 and TRBJ2-7; D is uncertain. The V gene's germline CDR1 is MDHEN and CDR2 SYDVKM. The CDR3 length is 12 residues. V shed 5 bases and J shed 7 bases, with 12 bases lying between them. CDR3 nucleotides: TGTGCCAGCAGTCGGGCCCTTAGGGAGCAGTACTTC. It codes for CASSRALREQYF.